This is a list of T cell receptor beta chains from one sample in a study of identical twins. TCRdb fed the 5' RACE reads into MiXCR, producing one record per CDR3 protein. The table lists about 190,000 distinct CDR3 sequences, 15% to 20% of them singletons. These sequences were also reported in another study, on T cells expressing NK-cell markers.

Sequenced: CD8+ T cells sorted from blood. These receptor sequences come from a woman aged 18-29 years in good health. Both conserved end residues are part of each CDR3. D genes are given only for firm matches. For some rows the clone size is stated as once, few or many, or as a class when expanded; others skip it.

J gene: TRBJ2-1; clone size: .; D gene: .; V gene: TRBV9; CDR3 protein: CASSSASSSYNEQFF; CDR3 DNA: TGTGCCAGCAGCTCGGCCTCTAGCTCCTACAATGAGCAGTTCTTC
J gene: TRBJ2-2; clone size: once; D gene: TRBD2; V gene: TRBV20-1; CDR3 protein: CSALRPLTSGRTGELFF; CDR3 DNA: TGCAGTGCCCTTCGCCCGCTTACTAGCGGGAGGACCGGGGAGCTGTTTTTT
J gene: TRBJ2-3; clone size: few; D gene: .; V gene: TRBV27; CDR3 protein: CASSLFGGVDTDTQYF; CDR3 DNA: TGTGCCAGCAGTTTATTTGGGGGAGTTGACACAGATACGCAGTATTTT
J gene: TRBJ2-7; clone size: few; D gene: .; V gene: TRBV7-9; CDR3 protein: CASSLGSEVDPFEQYF; CDR3 DNA: TGTGCCAGCAGCTTGGGGAGCGAGGTAGATCCCTTCGAGCAGTACTTC
J gene: TRBJ2-1; clone size: few; D gene: .; V gene: TRBV7-9; CDR3 protein: CASSLLGYNEQFF; CDR3 DNA: TGTGCCAGCAGCTTATTAGGCTACAATGAGCAGTTCTTC
J gene: TRBJ2-7; clone size: many; D gene: TRBD2; V gene: TRBV20-1; CDR3 protein: CSARSRMGLAGAEQYF; CDR3 DNA: TGCAGTGCTAGATCCCGTATGGGACTAGCGGGGGCGGAGCAGTACTTC
J gene: TRBJ2-7; clone size: few; D gene: .; V gene: TRBV7-8; CDR3 protein: CASSLRTTPTYEQYF; CDR3 DNA: TGTGCCAGCAGCTTACGGACGACCCCAACCTACGAGCAGTACTTC
J gene: TRBJ1-2; clone size: .; D gene: .; V gene: TRBV9; CDR3 protein: CASSVKDFPIGYGYTF; CDR3 DNA: TGTGCCAGCAGCGTTAAGGACTTCCCAATCGGCTATGGCTACACCTTC
J gene: TRBJ2-7; clone size: few; D gene: .; V gene: TRBV20-1; CDR3 protein: CSARLGLEQYF; CDR3 DNA: TGCAGTGCAAGACTAGGCCTCGAGCAGTACTTC
J gene: TRBJ1-6; clone size: .; D gene: .; V gene: TRBV7-3; CDR3 protein: CASTDGINSPLHF; CDR3 DNA: TGTGCCAGCACGGACGGAATCAATTCACCCCTCCACTTT
J gene: TRBJ2-1; clone size: .; D gene: .; V gene: TRBV2; CDR3 protein: CASSEPAISYNEQFF; CDR3 DNA: TGTGCCAGCAGTGAGCCGGCTATCTCATACAATGAGCAGTTCTTC
J gene: TRBJ1-2; clone size: few; D gene: .; V gene: TRBV6-4; CDR3 protein: CASSALVGGGYTF; CDR3 DNA: TGTGCCAGCAGTGCCCTCGTTGGTGGTGGCTACACCTTC
J gene: TRBJ2-7; clone size: few; D gene: .; V gene: TRBV6-2/TRBV6-3; CDR3 protein: CASRDPAEASYEQYF; CDR3 DNA: TGTGCCAGCAGGGACCCGGCGGAAGCCAGCTACGAGCAGTACTTC
J gene: TRBJ2-3; clone size: .; D gene: TRBD1; V gene: TRBV20-1; CDR3 protein: CSARQHSYRDRGTDTQYF; CDR3 DNA: TGCAGTGCTAGACAACACTCGTACCGGGACAGGGGGACAGATACGCAGTATTTT
J gene: TRBJ2-7; clone size: .; D gene: .; V gene: TRBV20-1; CDR3 protein: CSARDTQIAKHEQYF; CDR3 DNA: TGCAGTGCTAGAGATACCCAAATAGCGAAACACGAGCAGTACTTC
J gene: TRBJ2-7; clone size: .; D gene: TRBD1; V gene: TRBV4-3; CDR3 protein: CASSQATGPGGTYEQYF; CDR3 DNA: TGCGCCAGCAGCCAAGCGACAGGGCCTGGGGGTACCTACGAGCAGTACTTC
J gene: TRBJ2-7; clone size: .; D gene: TRBD1; V gene: TRBV6-5; CDR3 protein: CASSYPRTGNSYEQYF; CDR3 DNA: TGTGCCAGCAGTTACCCTCGGACAGGGAACTCCTACGAGCAGTACTTC
J gene: TRBJ1-5; clone size: .; D gene: .; V gene: TRBV12-3/TRBV12-4; CDR3 protein: CASSPDRNQPQHF; CDR3 DNA: TGTGCCAGCAGTCCGGACAGAAATCAGCCCCAGCATTTT
J gene: TRBJ2-3; clone size: few; D gene: .; V gene: TRBV5-1; CDR3 protein: CASSLAGTSTDTQYF; CDR3 DNA: TGCGCCAGCAGCTTGGCCGGGACAAGCACAGATACGCAGTATTTT
J gene: TRBJ2-7; clone size: .; D gene: .; V gene: TRBV7-9; CDR3 protein: CASSPGWRQYF; CDR3 DNA: TGTGCCAGCAGCCCAGGGTGGCGGCAGTACTTC
J gene: TRBJ2-3; clone size: few; D gene: TRBD2; V gene: TRBV11-2; CDR3 protein: CASSTGTTHTDTQYF; CDR3 DNA: TGTGCCAGCAGCACCGGGACTACCCACACAGATACGCAGTATTTT
J gene: TRBJ2-7; clone size: few; D gene: TRBD2; V gene: TRBV7-9; CDR3 protein: CASSPRIPSGRVYEQYF; CDR3 DNA: TGTGCCAGCAGCCCCCGAATCCCTAGCGGGAGAGTCTACGAGCAGTACTTC